Reported below is one TCR beta chain. Its matching antigen is unknown. The authors' processing: As immunoSEQ supplied junction-only sequences (without quality scores), filtering differed. TCRdb's copy holds only in-frame clones and misses some; the assay was immunoSEQ multiplex PCR. V, J and clone size are those of that table, while D and trimming were read from the DNA. The sample has some 1.5 million clones, 98% seen once. Caucasian adults living in Nashville, Tennessee, provided all samples. These data are taken from a study of shared clonotypes between healthy human individuals. Study-wide results and caveats: Naive subsets generally exceeded memory subsets in estimated richness. Sharing of clonotypes among donors was expected to vary with sequencing depth.

This receptor was identified in a young man in good health. Sequenced: naive CD4+ T cells sorted from blood. Subset noted: CD45RA+ positively selected.

CDR3 sequence: CASSPAQPTEAFF. Written as DNA, the CDR3 is TGCGCCAGCAGCCCGGCACAGCCCACTGAAGCTTTCTTT. The chain carries TRBV5-1 and TRBJ1-1, with D hard to call. There are 13 residues in the CDR3. The germline V gene has CDR1 SGHRS and CDR2 YFSETQ. The V end lost 4 bases, the J end lost 4 bases, and 11 bases lay between the germline ends. Combining the CDR3 with reference TRBV5-1 and TRBJ1-1 gives the whole variable domain KAGVTQTPRYLIKTRGQQVTLSCSPISGHRSVSWYQQTPGQGLQFLFEYFSETQRNKGNFPGRFSGRQFSNSRSEMNVSTLELGDSALYLCASSPAQPTEAFFGQGTRLTVV.